This T cell receptor (beta chain) is from a study of blood T cell repertoires in COVID-19. Across the whole study: Samples came from the United States, Italy and Spain, spanning acute and convalescent COVID-19.

Measured with immunoSEQ multiplex PCR; TCRdb has only the in-frame clones, and not every one. The data show around 190,000 clones, over 80% seen once. Sequences were obtained from PBMCs or T cells enriched from blood (not recorded which). The TCR was taken from a young man with acute COVID-19.

CDR3 region: CASSQGERRETQYF. CDR3 DNA sequence: TGCGCCAGCAGCCAAGGGGAGAGGAGAGAGACCCAGTACTTC. The rearrangement links TRBV4-3 to TRBJ2-5; D might be TRBD2 (5 bases). The germline gives CDR1 LGHNA, CDR2 YSLEER. V lost 1 base to trimming and J lost 4 bases, with 10 bases between them. The CDR3 is made up of 14 amino acids.